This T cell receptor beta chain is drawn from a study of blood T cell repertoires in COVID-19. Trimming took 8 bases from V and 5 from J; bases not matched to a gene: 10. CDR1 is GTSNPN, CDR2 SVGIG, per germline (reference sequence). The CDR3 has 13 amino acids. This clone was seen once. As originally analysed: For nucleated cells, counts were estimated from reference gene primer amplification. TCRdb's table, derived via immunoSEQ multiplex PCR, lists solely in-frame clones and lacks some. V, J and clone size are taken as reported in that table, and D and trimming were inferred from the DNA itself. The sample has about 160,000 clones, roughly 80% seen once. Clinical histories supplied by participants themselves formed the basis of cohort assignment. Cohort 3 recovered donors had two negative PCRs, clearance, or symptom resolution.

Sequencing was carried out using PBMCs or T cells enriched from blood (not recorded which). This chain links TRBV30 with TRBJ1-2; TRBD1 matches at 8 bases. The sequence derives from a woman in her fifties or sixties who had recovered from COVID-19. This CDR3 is CARTGGGGYGYTF. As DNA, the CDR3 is TGTGCCCGTACAGGGGGTGGAGGATATGGCTACACCTTC.